The next 30 T cell receptor beta chains were all read from a single sample in a study of blood T cell dynamics during melanoma immunotherapy. Here immunoSEQ multiplex PCR was the method, and the copy in TCRdb shows in-frame clones only, minus some. The table has about 17,000 clones, nearly 90% seen once; the top ten hold roughly 7.2%. Time point noted: week 3, after first cycle of checkpoint inhibitor. Sequencing was performed on blood, taken from a patient treated with checkpoint blockade. These receptors were taken from a human donor with melanoma.

The chain uses TRBV25-1 and TRBJ1-2; the D gene is possibly TRBD1 (6 bases). This CDR3 is 17 amino acids long. The germline V gene has CDR1 MGHDK and CDR2 SYGVNS. V dropped 2 bases and J dropped 1 base, with 17 bases sitting between them. The CDR3 here is CASSEPLRQVGNYGYTF. CDR3 DNA: TGTGCCAGCAGTGAACCCCTCCGACAGGTAGGTAACTATGGCTACACCTTC.

DNA of the CDR3: TGTGCCAGCAGCATCGGCGTCTCCTACGAGCAGTACTTC. This gives the protein CASSIGVSYEQYF. The V call is TRBV27, the J call TRBJ2-7; D gene unclear. The CDR3 totals 13 residues. The germline gives CDR1 MNHEY, CDR2 SMNVEV (reference sequence). The ends were cut back, 6 bases at V and 0 bases at J, with 9 bases in the middle.

The chain employs TRBV7-9 and TRBJ1-5; D ambiguous. The CDR3 covers 18 residues. The germline V and J ends were trimmed by 1 base and 0 bases, with 16 bases remaining between them. Germline V gives CDR1 SEHNR, CDR2 FQNEAQ (reference sequence). DNA for the CDR3: TGTGCCAGCAGCTTAGGGCGCGGGCCCCCCTATAGCAATCAGCCCCAGCATTTT. Amino acids: CASSLGRGPPYSNQPQHF.

This clone is a singleton in its sample. This chain connects TRBV28 to TRBJ1-1, with D uncertain. Germline V gives CDR1 MDHEN, CDR2 SYDVKM. V was trimmed by 6 bases and J by 6 bases, leaving 14 bases between them. CDR3 length equals 13 residues. For the CDR3, the DNA is TGTGCCAGCAGCACCCAGCCCAGTTCTGAAGCTTTCTTT. Its translation is CASSTQPSSEAFF.

CDR3: CASSYEGVGYNEQFF. The CDR3 DNA reads TGTGCCAGCAGTTACGAGGGAGTTGGGTACAATGAGCAGTTCTTC. The chain carries TRBV6-5 and TRBJ2-1; D perhaps matches TRBD2 (5 bases). V was cut by 2 bases and J by 4 bases, with 12 bases left in between. The CDR3 spans 15 residues. Germline V lookup: CDR1 MNHEY, CDR2 SVGAGI.

The genes are TRBV5-4 and TRBJ1-2; 7 positions agree with TRBD1. Germline V CDR1 and CDR2: SGHNT, YYREEE (reference sequence). Germline trimming cut 4 bases from V and 1 base from J; bases unmatched to any gene: 4. This CDR3 is built from 14 residues. This CDR3 is CASSPTGFNYGYTF. CDR3 bases: TGTGCCAGCAGCCCGACAGGGTTTAACTATGGCTACACCTTC.

The genes are TRBV10-3 and TRBJ2-4; D may match TRBD1 or TRBD2 (6 bases each). Trimming cost V 3 bases and J 4 bases, with 10 bases left between them. The CDR3 is 14 amino acids. Germline CDR1 reads ENHRY; CDR2 reads SYGVKD. The CDR3 DNA is TGTGCCATCAGTGACGGGGGCCCGAAAAACATTCAGTACTTC. Its protein is CAISDGGPKNIQYF.

The chain is built from TRBV16 and TRBJ2-5; 9 nucleotides align to TRBD1. The CDR3 consists of 16 residues. Per the germline V gene, CDR1 is KGHSY and CDR2 is FQNENV. The J segment lost 4 bases and the V segment lost 1 base, leaving 7 bases of the junction unmatched. CDR3 DNA sequence: TGTGCCAGCAGCCAATTGGGACAGGGCAATGGAGAGACCCAGTACTTC. Translated: CASSQLGQGNGETQYF.

The chain couples TRBV7-9 to TRBJ2-7, with TRBD2 identical over 11 bases. V lost 5 bases to trimming and J lost 5 bases; unmatched junction nucleotides: 5. This CDR3 is built from 14 residues. Germline V gene lookup returns CDR1 SEHNR and CDR2 FQNEAQ (reference sequence). The CDR3 here is CASSELAGADEQYF. The DNA of the CDR3 is TGTGCCAGCAGCGAACTAGCGGGAGCGGACGAGCAGTACTTC.

This clone was counted between two and nine times. V usage is TRBV14 and J usage is TRBJ2-1, with 8 bases matching TRBD2. Germline CDR1 and CDR2: SGHDN and FVKESK. The trim removed 4 bases at V and 2 bases at J, leaving 10 bases unmatched. CDR3 length equals 17 residues. The DNA for the CDR3 is TGTGCCAGCAGCCCCCTCCCCCAAGCGGGAGCCTACAATGAGCAGTTCTTC. Translation: CASSPLPQAGAYNEQFF. The whole variable domain, filled in from reference TRBV14 and TRBJ2-1, reads EAGVTQFPSHSVIEKGQTVTLRCDPISGHDNLYWYRRVMGKEIKFLLHFVKESKQDESGMPNNRFLAERTGGTYSTLKVQPAELEDSGVYFCASSPLPQAGAYNEQFFGPGTRLTVL.

The rearrangement uses TRBV30 and TRBJ1-1, with D hard to call. The germline CDR1 and CDR2 sequences are GTSNPN and SVGIG (reference sequence). The length of the CDR3 is 11 residues. This CDR3 is CAGGENTEAFF. CDR3 sequence (DNA): TGTGCGGGTGGGGAGAACACTGAAGCTTTCTTT.

This sequence joins TRBV18 and TRBJ2-4; D is perhaps TRBD1 or TRBD2 (5 bases each). This CDR3 is built from 13 residues. With 2 bases removed from V and 13 bases from J, the gap between germline ends came to 15 bases. From germline, CDR1 is KGHSH and CDR2 LQKENI. The CDR3 nucleotides are TGTGCCAGCTCACCAACCAGTGGGACGGTCCAGTACTTC. This sequence encodes CASSPTSGTVQYF.

The V and J genes are TRBV2 and TRBJ2-7; TRBD1 agrees at 12 bases. Germline V lookup: CDR1 SNHLY, CDR2 FYNNEI. The CDR3 consists of 15 residues. V shed 6 bases, J shed 4 bases, and the junction held 7 bases outside the gene matches. CDR3 loop: CASRGTGGLIYEQYF. The CDR3 nucleotides are TGTGCCAGCAGGGGGACAGGGGGCCTGATTTACGAGCAGTACTTC.

The J gene is TRBJ2-6, the V gene TRBV7-8; D not certain. V lost 6 bases and J 0 bases, leaving 3 bases between the germline ends. Germline loops: CDR1 SGHVS, CDR2 FQNEAQ. The CDR3 covers 13 residues. The CDR3 DNA sequence: TGTGCCAGCAGAGTCTCTGGGGCCAACGTCCTGACTTTC. It codes for CASRVSGANVLTF.

The rearrangement uses TRBV20-1 and TRBJ2-3; no definite D call. Germline V gene sequence: CDR1 DFQATT, CDR2 SNEGSKA (reference sequence). Deletions cut 6 bases from V and 5 bases from J, with 9 bases between. The CDR3 is 11 amino acids. The CDR3 bases are TGCAGTGCCGTTAGACTAGATACGCAGTATTTT. Its protein is CSAVRLDTQYF.

This clone showed up just once. This chain links TRBV19 with TRBJ2-5; D unresolved. CDR1 LNHDA and CDR2 SQIVND come from the germline V gene (reference sequence). Trimming shortened V by 3 bases and J by 5 bases, and 16 bases separated the two germline ends. This CDR3 is 15 amino acids long. CDR3 sequence: CASSIGQTERETQYF. CDR3 bases: TGTGCCAGTAGTATCGGCCAGACCGAACGGGAGACCCAGTACTTC.

V usage is TRBV7-9 and J usage is TRBJ2-3; TRBD2 aligns across 8 bases. The CDR3 has 16 amino acids. J was trimmed by 5 bases and V by 3 bases; bases with no gene match: 10. Germline CDR1 SEHNR, CDR2 FQNEAQ (reference sequence). Here the CDR3 reads CASSLGFWRGEDTQYF. The CDR3 bases are TGTGCCAGCAGCTTGGGGTTTTGGCGGGGGGAAGATACGCAGTATTTT.

CDR3 nucleotides: TGTGCCAGCAGGACAGGGAGTTCGCCCCAGCATTTT. This encodes CASRTGSSPQHF. The gene calls are TRBV28 and TRBJ1-5; 7 bases line up with TRBD1. The CDR3 extends over 12 amino acids. The germline CDR1 and CDR2 sequences are MDHEN and SYDVKM. Trimming took 6 bases from V and 9 from J; bases not matched to a gene: 5.

This clone was seen only a few times. The chain links TRBV29-1 to TRBJ1-5, with a possible D match to TRBD1 (5 bases). Germline V gene sequence: CDR1 SQVTM, CDR2 ANQGSEA. This CDR3 is 13 amino acids long. V shed 0 bases and J shed 7 bases, with 10 bases lying between them. DNA for the CDR3: TGCAGCGTTGAAGAACCGCGGGGGCAGCCCCAGCATTTT. Its translation is CSVEEPRGQPQHF.

J is TRBJ2-6 and V is TRBV4-1; 11 bases are a match to TRBD1. CDR1 is MGHRA, CDR2 YSYEKL, per germline. This CDR3 spans 18 amino acids. The trim removed 1 base at V and 3 bases at J, leaving 5 bases unmatched. The CDR3 DNA sequence: TGCGCCAGCAGCCAAGGGGGACAGGGGGTCGGTGGGGCCAACGTCCTGACTTTC. Encoded protein: CASSQGGQGVGGANVLTF.

The chain is built from TRBV5-4 and TRBJ2-5; 16 bases are shared with TRBD2. This CDR3 is 19 amino acids long. Trimming cost V 3 bases and J 0 bases; bases outside gene matches: 8. Germline CDR1 is SGHNT and CDR2 is YYREEE (reference sequence). This CDR3 reads CASSSPGLAGGIYQETQYF. The CDR3 DNA is TGTGCCAGCAGCTCGCCGGGACTAGCGGGAGGGATCTACCAAGAGACCCAGTACTTC.

This clone was counted a few times. The chain carries TRBV7-2 and TRBJ2-7, with D possibly matching TRBD1 (6 bases). The germline CDR1 and CDR2 sequences are SGHTA and FQGNSA. This CDR3 has 12 residues. V was cut by 5 bases and J by 7 bases, with 12 bases left in between. This CDR3 reads CASSPGTREQYF. The CDR3 DNA follows: TGTGCCAGCAGCCCAGGGACAAGGGAGCAGTACTTC.

This clone was seen a single time. The chain recombines TRBV6-1 with TRBJ1-1; D is undetermined. This CDR3 region has 13 residues. V gave up 0 bases and J gave up 5 bases, with 7 bases separating them. Germline CDR1 and CDR2: MNHNS and SASEGT. The CDR3 nucleotides are TGTGCCAGCAGTGAAGCGAGGGCGACTGAAGCTTTCTTT. It is translated as CASSEARATEAFF.

The chain links TRBV18 to TRBJ2-3; 9 bases match TRBD1. The CDR3 is made up of 18 amino acids. From germline, CDR1 is KGHSH and CDR2 LQKENI. Trimming at V came to 2 bases and at J to 0 bases, leaving 9 bases not matched to a gene. CDR3 sequence reads: CASSPMDRGTASTDTQYF. In nucleotides, the CDR3 is TGTGCCAGCTCACCAATGGACAGGGGTACCGCTAGCACAGATACGCAGTATTTT.

The chain recombines TRBV11-3 with TRBJ2-1, with TRBD2 matching over 9 bases. This CDR3 is built from 13 residues. Per germline, CDR1 SGHNT and CDR2 YENEEA. Unmatched junction bases numbered 5, after V lost 5 bases and J lost 9 bases. The CDR3 nucleotides read TGTGCCAGCAGCCCCAGGACTAGCGTTGAGCAGTTCTTC. It codes for CASSPRTSVEQFF.

This chain links TRBV5-6 with TRBJ2-1, with D hard to call. The V gene's germline CDR1 is SGHDT and CDR2 YYEEEE. This CDR3 region has 15 residues. The V and J ends lost 0 bases and 1 base respectively, with 8 bases between them. CDR3 region: CASSLDSFSYNEQFF. The CDR3 nucleotides read TGTGCCAGCAGCTTGGACAGTTTTTCCTACAATGAGCAGTTCTTC.

The chain uses TRBV9 and TRBJ2-7; the D call may be TRBD1 or TRBD2 (5 bases each). The CDR3 length is 14 residues. Germline values: CDR1 SGDLS, CDR2 YYNGEE. Trimming shortened V by 4 bases and J by 6 bases, and 17 bases separated the two germline ends. The CDR3 here is CASSPQGTASEQYF. The CDR3 DNA is TGTGCCAGCAGCCCACAAGGGACCGCCAGCGAGCAGTACTTC.

The rearrangement joins TRBV6-1 to TRBJ2-7; TRBD1 or TRBD2 may be the D gene (6 bases each). This CDR3 contains 14 residues. In germline, CDR1 is MNHNS, CDR2 SASEGT. Between the trimmed V and J ends, which lost 1 base and 2 bases, there was a span of 9 bases. This chain's CDR3 is CASSEVGGAYEQYF. As DNA, the CDR3 is TGTGCCAGCAGTGAAGTGGGGGGCGCCTACGAGCAGTACTTC.

The chain combines TRBV27 with TRBJ2-7; TRBD1 matches 8 bases. The ends lost 8 bases at V and 0 bases at J; junction bases unmatched: 12. This CDR3 has 16 amino acids. CDR1 and CDR2 from the germline V gene are MNHEY and SMNVEV (reference sequence). The CDR3, as DNA: TGTGCCAGCCGGAGAGGACAGGGCCCCTTCTCCTACGAGCAGTACTTC. Its translation: CASRRGQGPFSYEQYF.

This rearrangement joins TRBV9 to TRBJ2-7, with unresolved D. The CDR3 loop spans 14 amino acids. Germline CDR1 and CDR2: SGDLS and YYNGEE. Deletions cut 0 bases from V and 2 bases from J, with 9 bases between. The CDR3 bases are TGTGCCAGCAGCGTAGGAGCCGAGGCCTACGAGCAGTACTTC. The encoded protein is CASSVGAEAYEQYF.